A selection of T cell receptor beta chains follows, all from one sample in a study of vaccination and CD4 T cells after COVID-19. These receptors' targets are unknown. Each CDR3 protein gets one entry after TCRdb re-called the PCR reads with MiXCR. Of 18,000 or so distinct CDR3 sequences listed, 56% were seen once; the top ten hold roughly 9.4%. The sample consisted of CD4+ T cells from blood, cultured in vitro. These receptors all stem from a human donor who had recovered from COVID-19. Both conserved end residues are part of each CDR3. D genes are given only for firm matches. Some rows have no size entry. The others give once, few or many, or a class for an expanded clone.

V: TRBV20-1
size: once
D: TRBD2
CDR3: CSASDSGSGGNEQFF

V: TRBV20-1
size: few
D: TRBD2
CDR3: CSAIPTSGRQDTQYF

V: TRBV28
size: -
D: -
CDR3: CATSRAWDEKLFF

V: TRBV5-4
size: -
D: -
CDR3: CASSLLVGNYGYTF

V: TRBV7-6
size: -
D: -
CDR3: CASSLQFGADTQYF

V: TRBV11-3
size: once
D: -
CDR3: CASSPTFLGAVGGYTF

V: TRBV18
size: -
D: TRBD1
CDR3: CASSAGTGLDSPLHF

V: TRBV25-1
size: -
D: TRBD2
CDR3: CASTMKAASGRAGELFF

V: TRBV7-9
size: -
D: -
CDR3: CASSLLSGVDEQYF

V: TRBV20-1
size: -
D: -
CDR3: CSARTGRGSDTQYF

V: TRBV19
size: -
D: -
CDR3: CASSTTTAPNTEAFF